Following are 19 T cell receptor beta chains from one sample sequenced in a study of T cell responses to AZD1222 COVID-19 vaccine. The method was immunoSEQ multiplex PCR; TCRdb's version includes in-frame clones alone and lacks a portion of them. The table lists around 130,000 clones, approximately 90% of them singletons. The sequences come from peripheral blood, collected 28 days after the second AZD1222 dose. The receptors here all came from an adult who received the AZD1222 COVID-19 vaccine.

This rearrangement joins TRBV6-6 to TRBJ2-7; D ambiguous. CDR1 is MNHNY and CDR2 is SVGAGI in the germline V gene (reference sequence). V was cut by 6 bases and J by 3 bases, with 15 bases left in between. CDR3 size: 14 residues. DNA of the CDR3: TGTGCCAGCAGATTGGACGATATAAACTACGAGCAGTACTTC. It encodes CASRLDDINYEQYF.

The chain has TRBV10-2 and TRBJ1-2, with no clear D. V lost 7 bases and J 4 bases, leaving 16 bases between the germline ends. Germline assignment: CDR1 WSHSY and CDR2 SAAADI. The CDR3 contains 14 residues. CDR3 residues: CASTLDLTVYGYTF. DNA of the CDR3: TGCGCCAGCACTCTGGACCTTACTGTCTATGGCTACACCTTC.

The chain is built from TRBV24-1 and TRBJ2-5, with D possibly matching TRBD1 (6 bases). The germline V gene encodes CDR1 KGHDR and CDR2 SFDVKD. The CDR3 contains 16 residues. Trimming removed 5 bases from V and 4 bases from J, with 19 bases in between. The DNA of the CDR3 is TGTGCCACCAGTGCCGCAACAGGGTCCCTGCGAGAGACCCAGTACTTC. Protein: CATSAATGSLRETQYF.

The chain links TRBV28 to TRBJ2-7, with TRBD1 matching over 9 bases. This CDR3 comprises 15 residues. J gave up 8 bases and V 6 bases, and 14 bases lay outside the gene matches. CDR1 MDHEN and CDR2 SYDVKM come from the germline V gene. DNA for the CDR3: TGTGCCAGCAGGCTTACCGGGACAGGGACCGCTCAGCAGTACTTC. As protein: CASRLTGTGTAQQYF.

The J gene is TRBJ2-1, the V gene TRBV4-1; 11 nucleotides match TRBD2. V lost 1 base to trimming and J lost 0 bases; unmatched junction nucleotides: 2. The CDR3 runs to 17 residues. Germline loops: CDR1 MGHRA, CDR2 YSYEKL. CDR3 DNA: TGCGCCAGCAGCCAAGGGACTAGCGGGCGCTCCTACAATGAGCAGTTCTTC. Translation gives CASSQGTSGRSYNEQFF.

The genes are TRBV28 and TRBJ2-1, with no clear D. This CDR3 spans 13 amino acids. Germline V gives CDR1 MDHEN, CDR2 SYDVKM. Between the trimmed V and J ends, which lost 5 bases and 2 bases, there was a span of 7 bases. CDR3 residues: CASSPDAYNEQFF. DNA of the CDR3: TGTGCCAGCAGTCCCGACGCCTACAATGAGCAGTTCTTC.

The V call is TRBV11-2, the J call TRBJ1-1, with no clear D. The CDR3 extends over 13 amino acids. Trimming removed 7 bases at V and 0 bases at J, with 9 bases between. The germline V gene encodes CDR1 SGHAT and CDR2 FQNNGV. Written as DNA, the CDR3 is TGTGCCAGCATGTGGACGGTGAACACTGAAGCTTTCTTT. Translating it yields CASMWTVNTEAFF.

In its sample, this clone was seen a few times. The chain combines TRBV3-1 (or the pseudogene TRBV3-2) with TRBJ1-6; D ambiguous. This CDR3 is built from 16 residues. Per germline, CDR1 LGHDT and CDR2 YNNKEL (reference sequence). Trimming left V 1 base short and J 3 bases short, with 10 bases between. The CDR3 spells CASSQVEGYYNSPLHF. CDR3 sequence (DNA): TGTGCCAGCAGCCAAGTGGAAGGATACTATAATTCACCCCTCCACTTT.

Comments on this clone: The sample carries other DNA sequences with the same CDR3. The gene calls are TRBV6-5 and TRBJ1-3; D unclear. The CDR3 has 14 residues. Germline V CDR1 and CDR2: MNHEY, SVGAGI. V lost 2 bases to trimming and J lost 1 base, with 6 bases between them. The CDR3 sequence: CASSYGESGNTIYF. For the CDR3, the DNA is TGTGCCAGCAGTTACGGGGAGTCTGGAAACACCATATATTTT.

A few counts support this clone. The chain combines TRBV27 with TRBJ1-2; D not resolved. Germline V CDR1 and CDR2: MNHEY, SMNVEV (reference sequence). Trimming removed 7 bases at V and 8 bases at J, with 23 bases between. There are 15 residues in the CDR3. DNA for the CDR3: TGTGCCAGCACCCCTCTGGGTGCGGGTAGGGAAGGCTACACCTTC. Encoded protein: CASTPLGAGREGYTF.

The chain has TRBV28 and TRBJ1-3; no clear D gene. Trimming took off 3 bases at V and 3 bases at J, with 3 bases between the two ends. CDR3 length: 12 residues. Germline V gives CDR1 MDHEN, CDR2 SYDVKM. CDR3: CASSFDGNTIYF. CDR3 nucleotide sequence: TGTGCCAGCAGTTTTGATGGAAACACCATATATTTT.

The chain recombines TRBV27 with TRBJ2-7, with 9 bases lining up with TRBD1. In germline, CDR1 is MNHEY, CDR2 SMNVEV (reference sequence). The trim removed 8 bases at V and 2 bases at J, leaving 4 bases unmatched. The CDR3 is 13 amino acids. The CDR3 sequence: CASRGQGTYEQYF. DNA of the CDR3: TGTGCCAGCCGCGGACAGGGGACCTACGAGCAGTACTTC.

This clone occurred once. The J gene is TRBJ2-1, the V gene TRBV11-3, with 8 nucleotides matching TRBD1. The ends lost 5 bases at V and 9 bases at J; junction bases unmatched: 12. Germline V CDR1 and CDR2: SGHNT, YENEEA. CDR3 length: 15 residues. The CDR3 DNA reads TGTGCCAGCAGCCCCCCGGGACAGGCCTCGGGTGAGCAGTTCTTC. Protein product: CASSPPGQASGEQFF.

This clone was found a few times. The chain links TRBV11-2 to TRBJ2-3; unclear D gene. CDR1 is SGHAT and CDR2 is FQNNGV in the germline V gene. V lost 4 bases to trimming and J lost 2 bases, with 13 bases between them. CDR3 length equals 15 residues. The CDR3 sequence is CASSSSRYLTDTQYF. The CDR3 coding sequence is TGTGCCAGCAGCTCCAGTAGGTACCTCACAGATACGCAGTATTTT.

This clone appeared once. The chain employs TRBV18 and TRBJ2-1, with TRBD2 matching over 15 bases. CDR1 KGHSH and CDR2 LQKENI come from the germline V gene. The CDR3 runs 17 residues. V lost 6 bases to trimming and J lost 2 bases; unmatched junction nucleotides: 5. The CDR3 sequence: CASSSGLAGGAYNEQFF. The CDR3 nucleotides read TGTGCCAGCTCCTCGGGACTAGCGGGAGGCGCCTACAATGAGCAGTTCTTC.

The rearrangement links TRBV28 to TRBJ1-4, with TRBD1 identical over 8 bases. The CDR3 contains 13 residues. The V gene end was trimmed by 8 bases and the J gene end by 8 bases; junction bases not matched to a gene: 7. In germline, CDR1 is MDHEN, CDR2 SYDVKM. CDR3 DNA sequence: TGTGCCAGCTCAGGGGGCTGGGACGAAAAACTGTTTTTT. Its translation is CASSGGWDEKLFF.

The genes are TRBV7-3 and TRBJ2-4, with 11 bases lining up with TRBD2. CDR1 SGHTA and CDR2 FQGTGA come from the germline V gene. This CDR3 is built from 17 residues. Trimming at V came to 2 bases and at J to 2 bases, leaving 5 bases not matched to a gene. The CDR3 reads CASSLVTSGSTKNIQYF. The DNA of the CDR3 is TGTGCCAGCAGCTTAGTCACTAGCGGGAGTACCAAAAACATTCAGTACTTC.

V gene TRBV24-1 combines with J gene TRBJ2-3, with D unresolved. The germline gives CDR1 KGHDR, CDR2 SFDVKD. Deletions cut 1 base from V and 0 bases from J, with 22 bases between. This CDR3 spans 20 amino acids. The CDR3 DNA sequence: TGTGCCACCAGTGATTTTCCCGGCAGAATAGGTTCACCTAGCACAGATACGCAGTATTTT. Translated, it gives CATSDFPGRIGSPSTDTQYF.

The CDR3 spells CASSDSGGVGANVLTF. The CDR3 bases are TGTGCCAGCAGTGACTCCGGGGGTGTGGGGGCCAACGTCCTGACTTTC. The V call is TRBV6-4, the J call TRBJ2-6; D possibly corresponds to TRBD2 (6 bases). This CDR3 contains 16 residues. The V and J ends lost 0 bases and 4 bases respectively, with 10 bases between them. Germline CDR1 is MRHNA and CDR2 is SNTAGT.